Given below is one TCR beta chain in context. Its matching antigen is unknown. Individual cDNA molecules each carried unique molecular identifiers attached by the library. Per the authors' pipeline: Per-sample TCR counts ranged from about 20,000 to 750,000, median 95,638. TCRdb ran MiXCR on the reads and lists one entry per CDR3 protein. It is TCRdb's table, rather than the study itself, that gives the V and J calls and clone size. This table has 100,000 to 150,000 distinct CDR3 sequences, around 8.5% appearing once. Total RNA was isolated from unfractionated whole blood. This record belongs to a study of human T cells and chemical hapten exposure. Study as a whole: Small discrepancies in pooled library volume mainly accounted for the varying TCR yields per sample. Overall study findings and caveats: DPC sensitization did not alter TCRs above 1 in 1000 frequency.

V was pared by 7 bases and J by 7 bases, with 10 bases between. The CDR3 has 11 amino acids. Germline assignment: CDR1 MNHEY and CDR2 SVGEGT. V and J are TRBV6-2 or TRBV6-3 and TRBJ1-1; perhaps TRBD1 as D (6 bases). The TCR sequence derives from a human donor in good health. Some clones in this sample may be carry-over from other donors' samples. The sequenced sample was whole blood. CDR3 nucleotide sequence: TGTGCCAGCACGGGGGCGGTTGAAGCTTTCTTT. This codes for CASTGAVEAFF.